This T cell receptor beta chain derives from a study of OX40 agonist ivuxolimab in advanced cancers. In the study overall: Patients with hepatocellular carcinoma, melanoma, renal cell or head and neck cancer made up the dose-escalation patients.

Libraries were prepared by immunoSEQ multiplex PCR; TCRdb keeps only in-frame clonotypes and omits some of them. Of 70,000 or so clones in the sample, 80% to 95% were seen once. The CDR3 contains 16 residues. Trimming cost V 0 bases and J 5 bases, with 14 bases left between them. Germline-derived CDR1 and CDR2 are SGHAT and FQNNGV. About this clone itself: Antigen unknown.

If patients had autoimmune disease history or systemic immunosuppression, they were excluded. The study's findings and limits: Among some nonresponders, normalized T-cell clonal expansion was also low. Relatively little clonal expansion, among the lowest observed, appeared in partial responders at 0.1-3.0 mg/kg.

This chain links TRBV11-2 with TRBJ2-1, with D perhaps TRBD1 (6 bases). This TCR was recovered from an adult with an advanced solid tumor such as melanoma, head and neck, liver or kidney cancer. The sequenced sample was CD4+ or CD8+ T cells sorted from blood, obtained in a trial of the OX40 agonist ivuxolimab. The CDR3 is CASSLDHRANNNEQFF. CDR3 coding DNA: TGTGCCAGCAGCTTAGATCACAGGGCCAACAACAATGAGCAGTTCTTC.